This is a list of T cell receptor beta chains from one sample in a study of blood T cell repertoires in COVID-19. Using immunoSEQ multiplex PCR, the repertoire was profiled, and TCRdb retains in-frame clones only, with some absent. The table has just over 95,000 clones, roughly 82% seen once. The sample taken for sequencing was peripheral blood. These receptors came from an elderly man with acute or convalescent COVID-19. Both conserved end residues are part of each CDR3. The D gene is left open where the match is weak. Expanded clones get a size class; other rows say once, few or many, or leave the size out.

abundance: NA
v_gene: TRBV7-2
j_gene: TRBJ2-7
d_gene: TRBD2
CDR3aa: CASSHPGTSGIVYEQYF
CDR3nt: TGTGCCAGCAGCCACCCCGGGACTAGCGGGATCGTCTACGAGCAGTACTTC

abundance: once
v_gene: TRBV7-8
j_gene: TRBJ1-4
d_gene: NA
CDR3aa: CASSSSIGEKLFF
CDR3nt: TGTGCCAGCAGTTCATCTATCGGTGAAAAACTGTTTTTT

abundance: NA
v_gene: TRBV7-8
j_gene: TRBJ1-5
d_gene: NA
CDR3aa: CASSFQDFNQPQHF
CDR3nt: TGTGCCAGCAGCTTCCAGGATTTCAATCAGCCCCAGCATTTT

abundance: NA
v_gene: TRBV18
j_gene: TRBJ1-1
d_gene: NA
CDR3aa: CASSQQGNTEAFF
CDR3nt: TGTGCCAGCTCACAACAGGGGAACACTGAAGCTTTCTTT

abundance: NA
v_gene: TRBV11-2
j_gene: TRBJ1-1
d_gene: TRBD1
CDR3aa: CASSRDRETEAFF
CDR3nt: TGTGCCAGCAGCAGGGACAGGGAGACTGAAGCTTTCTTT

abundance: NA
v_gene: TRBV27
j_gene: TRBJ1-5
d_gene: NA
CDR3aa: CASSRGAGDQPQHF
CDR3nt: TGTGCCAGCAGTCGTGGGGCGGGGGATCAGCCCCAGCATTTT

abundance: NA
v_gene: TRBV3-1/TRBV3-2
j_gene: TRBJ1-4
d_gene: NA
CDR3aa: CASSQGANEKLFF
CDR3nt: TGTGCCAGCAGCCAAGGGGCTAACGAAAAACTGTTTTTT

abundance: NA
v_gene: TRBV6-5
j_gene: TRBJ2-7
d_gene: NA
CDR3aa: CASSRGQPYEQYF
CDR3nt: TGTGCCAGCAGTAGGGGCCAGCCCTACGAGCAGTACTTC

abundance: few
v_gene: TRBV19
j_gene: TRBJ1-1
d_gene: TRBD1
CDR3aa: CASKMDRGMTEAFF
CDR3nt: TGTGCCAGTAAGATGGACAGGGGGATGACTGAAGCTTTCTTT

abundance: NA
v_gene: TRBV6-2/TRBV6-3
j_gene: TRBJ1-1
d_gene: TRBD1
CDR3aa: CASSHRGGGNTEAFF
CDR3nt: TGTGCCAGCAGTCACAGGGGCGGCGGGAACACTGAAGCTTTCTTT

abundance: NA
v_gene: TRBV18
j_gene: TRBJ2-7
d_gene: TRBD2
CDR3aa: CASSPRSSGSETYEQYF
CDR3nt: TGTGCCAGCTCACCACGATCCAGCGGGAGTGAAACCTACGAGCAGTACTTC

abundance: once
v_gene: TRBV7-2
j_gene: TRBJ2-7
d_gene: NA
CDR3aa: CASSPGQTYEQYF
CDR3nt: TGTGCCAGCAGCCCTGGACAGACATACGAGCAGTACTTC

abundance: few
v_gene: TRBV14
j_gene: TRBJ2-1
d_gene: TRBD2
CDR3aa: CASSQDNFRGGSMEQFF
CDR3nt: TGTGCCAGCAGCCAAGATAATTTTCGCGGGGGGTCAATGGAGCAGTTCTTC

abundance: NA
v_gene: TRBV27
j_gene: TRBJ2-2
d_gene: NA
CDR3aa: CASSLLTGELFF
CDR3nt: TGTGCCAGCAGTTTATTAACCGGGGAGCTGTTTTTT

abundance: few
v_gene: TRBV2
j_gene: TRBJ2-7
d_gene: NA
CDR3aa: CASSTVFSYEQYF
CDR3nt: TGTGCCAGCAGTACTGTATTTTCCTACGAGCAGTACTTC

abundance: NA
v_gene: TRBV30
j_gene: TRBJ1-4
d_gene: NA
CDR3aa: CAWSVLREKLFF
CDR3nt: TGTGCCTGGAGTGTACTGAGAGAAAAACTGTTTTTT

abundance: NA
v_gene: TRBV6-2/TRBV6-3
j_gene: TRBJ1-3
d_gene: NA
CDR3aa: CASSYDYRYSGNTIYF
CDR3nt: TGTGCCAGCAGTTACGATTACAGGTACTCTGGAAACACCATATATTTT

abundance: NA
v_gene: TRBV30
j_gene: TRBJ1-3
d_gene: NA
CDR3aa: CAWSAQVAFGNTIYF
CDR3nt: TGTGCCTGGAGTGCGCAGGTTGCATTTGGAAACACCATATATTTT

abundance: few
v_gene: TRBV29-1
j_gene: TRBJ1-1
d_gene: NA
CDR3aa: CSGTGQLNTEAFF
CDR3nt: TGCAGCGGAACAGGACAGCTGAACACTGAAGCTTTCTTT

abundance: NA
v_gene: TRBV27
j_gene: TRBJ2-5
d_gene: TRBD2
CDR3aa: CASSPRGSGVETQYF
CDR3nt: TGTGCCAGCAGTCCCCGGGGTAGCGGGGTGGAGACCCAGTACTTC

abundance: NA
v_gene: TRBV9
j_gene: TRBJ1-1
d_gene: TRBD1
CDR3aa: CASSVVDRVNTEAFF
CDR3nt: TGTGCCAGCAGCGTTGTAGACAGGGTGAACACTGAAGCTTTCTTT

abundance: NA
v_gene: TRBV7-2
j_gene: TRBJ2-5
d_gene: TRBD2
CDR3aa: CASSLSGAGVLETQYF
CDR3nt: TGTGCCAGCAGCTTAAGTGGAGCGGGAGTTTTAGAGACCCAGTACTTC

abundance: NA
v_gene: TRBV28
j_gene: TRBJ2-4
d_gene: TRBD1
CDR3aa: CASSSPQGTLAKNIQYF
CDR3nt: TGTGCCAGCAGTTCACCACAGGGGACCCTAGCCAAAAACATTCAGTACTTC

abundance: NA
v_gene: TRBV5-1
j_gene: TRBJ2-7
d_gene: NA
CDR3aa: CASSFPTATYEQYF
CDR3nt: TGCGCCAGCAGCTTTCCGACAGCTACCTACGAGCAGTACTTC

abundance: NA
v_gene: TRBV5-1
j_gene: TRBJ2-7
d_gene: NA
CDR3aa: CASSAGPPVYEQYF
CDR3nt: TGCGCCAGCAGCGCAGGCCCCCCCGTCTACGAGCAGTACTTC